The T cell receptor (beta chain) under discussion was sequenced for a study of beta chain features in type 1 diabetes (dated by TCRdb to 2016 to 2019). In the study overall: Patients and healthy donors did not differ in mean age, gender distribution, total cell number or subset yield. A total of 90 million to 130 million sorted cells were examined across all samples, and a strong correlation was observed between cell number per subset and RNA yield. In the study, TCRB repertoires of sorted circulating CD4+ T cell subsets from recently diagnosed type 1 diabetes patients were compared with those of matched healthy donors. Whereas all 30 or so donors provided naive and central memory subsets, regulatory and stem cell-like memory subsets were isolated from just 8 patients and about 8 healthy donors. Results the study describes overall, beyond this receptor: The naive, central memory and regulatory TCRB repertoires appeared to resemble one another more closely among patients than among healthy donors. Because the HLA sub-analyses included only small numbers of individuals, any influence of HLA type on TCRB rearrangement was left unresolved. Sequencing cDNA rather than genomic DNA could over-represent highly expressing activated cells, although activation and CD3 levels did not differ between groups. PCR may preferentially amplify shorter templates, but because patient and control samples were amplified and corrected together, any resulting skew would affect both groups equally. Fewer insertions and more nucleotide deletions at VDJ recombination sites were observed in patients with type 1 diabetes, implying thymic rearrangement abnormalities. In all four CD4+ subsets, TCRB CDR3 length was moderately but significantly shorter in type 1 diabetes patients.

The germline ends are 7 bases apart after V is trimmed by 3 bases and J by 2 bases. The CDR3 sequence holds 13 residues, the cysteine and phenylalanine included. The CDR3 DNA has 39 bases and is translated from base 1. The germline V gene (reference sequence) provides CDR1 MNHEY and CDR2 SMNVEV. Each donor gave one peripheral blood draw, roughly 120 mL on average, collected into heparinised tubes. Using a panel that included CD45RO, CCR7, CD25, CD127, CD95 and CD27, naive, central memory, regulatory and stem cell-like memory CD4+ T cells were sorted on a BD FACSAria II. Every sorted population had a purity above 95%. PBMCs were isolated right away by Lymphoprep density gradient centrifugation and were stained directly, without culture. Samples were stained and sorted in pairs, with one healthy donor and one patient per experiment, so that batch effects were minimized. The entire isolated RNA was reverse transcribed using the High Capacity cDNA Reverse Transcription Kit, and thus expressed TCRB transcripts were sequenced. Deep immunoSEQ sequencing was applied to naive, central memory and regulatory T cell samples, giving an average of roughly 3.5 million total reads per sample. After sorted cells were lysed in RLT buffer, RNA was extracted with DNase-treated RNeasy Micro or Mini kits, with the choice depending on cell number. To prevent cross-contamination, every cell subset was processed on its own, while patient and healthy donor samples were processed together. The immunoSEQ multiplex PCR was used to amplify TCRB sequences from cDNA, generating 87-bp fragments that spanned the CDR3 region. Amplicons were sequenced on the Illumina HiSeq platform. The published analysis was carried out like this. PCR bias was computationally corrected using synthetic template baselines, reads within Hamming distance 2 were collapsed, and singletons that could not be merged were discarded. By aligning reads against IMGT, V, D and J genes, CDR3 length, and insertions or deletions at six rearrangement sites were assigned. Within each subset, clonotype counts were normalized to sorted cell number, and only after that were true diversity and Gini coefficients computed with the tcR R package. The overlap coefficient, calculated on TCRB nucleotide sequences, was used to measure repertoire sharing. Out-of-frame TCRB sequences from naive cells were analyzed to stand in for the pre-selection repertoire. The clones in this table, taken by TCRdb from immuneACCESS, are in-frame only. Not every clone is retained; where verified, under half of the shortfall comes from an unresolved V gene, and the cause of the rest is unknown. V, J and clone size were drawn from that table, and D and trimming were deduced from the DNA. This sample gives around 650,000 clones in total; around an eighth of them show up just once. Clones ranked in the top ten supply around 0.12% of the sample.

With respect to this clone: This receptor's antigen is unknown. Per-nucleotide qualities are absent, and no much larger clonotype sits a single base away.

This sequence originates from a man aged 30 to 45 with type 1 diabetes. Material for sequencing was naive CD4+ T cells from blood. The sample's cell subset or site label is to be understood as: true naive CD4+ T cells. The chain employs TRBV27 and TRBJ1-2; confidence is insufficient to name the D gene. The CDR3 protein: CASSLRTNYGYTF. The sequenced DNA is TGTGCCAGCAGTTTGCGGACCAACTATGGCTACACCTTC.